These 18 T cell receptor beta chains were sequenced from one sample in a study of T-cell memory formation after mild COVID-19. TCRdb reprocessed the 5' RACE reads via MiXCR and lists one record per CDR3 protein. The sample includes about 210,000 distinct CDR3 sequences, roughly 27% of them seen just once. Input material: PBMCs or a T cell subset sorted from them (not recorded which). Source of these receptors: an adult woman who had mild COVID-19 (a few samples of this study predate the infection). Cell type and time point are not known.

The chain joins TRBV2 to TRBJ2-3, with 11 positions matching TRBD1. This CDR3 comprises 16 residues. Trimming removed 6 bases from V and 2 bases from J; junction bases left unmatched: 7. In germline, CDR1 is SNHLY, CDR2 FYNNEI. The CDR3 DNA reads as TGTGCCAGCAGCCTAGGACAGGGGGCCTTCACAGATACGCAGTATTTT. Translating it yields CASSLGQGAFTDTQYF.

The CDR3 loop reads CASSPGTTSYNEQFF. CDR3 DNA sequence: TGTGCCAGCAGCCCCGGGACCACCTCCTACAATGAGCAGTTCTTC. The V and J genes are TRBV7-6 and TRBJ2-1, with D perhaps being TRBD1 or TRBD2 (5 bases each). V shed 5 bases and J shed 0 bases, with 11 bases lying between them. Germline-derived CDR1 and CDR2 are SGHVS and FNYEAQ. The CDR3 consists of 15 residues. Based on the CDR3 plus reference TRBV7-6 and TRBJ2-1, the full variable domain is GAGVSQSPRYKVTKRGQDVALRCDPISGHVSLYWYRQALGQGPEFLTYFNYEAQQDKSGLPNDRFSAERPEGSISTLTIQRTEQRDSAMYRCASSPGTTSYNEQFFGPGTRLTVL.

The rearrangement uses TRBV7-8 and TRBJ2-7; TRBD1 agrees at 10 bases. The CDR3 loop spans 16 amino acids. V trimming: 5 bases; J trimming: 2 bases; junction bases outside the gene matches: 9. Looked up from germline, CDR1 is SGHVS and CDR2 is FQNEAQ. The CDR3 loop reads CASSPRPGQGPYEQYF. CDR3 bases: TGTGCCAGCAGCCCCCGACCGGGACAGGGGCCCTACGAGCAGTACTTC.

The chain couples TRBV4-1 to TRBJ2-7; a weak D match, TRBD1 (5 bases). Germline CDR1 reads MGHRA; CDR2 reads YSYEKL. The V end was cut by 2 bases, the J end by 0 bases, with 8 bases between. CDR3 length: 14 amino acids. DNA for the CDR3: TGCGCCAGCAGCCAAACAGGAGCCTCCTACGAGCAGTACTTC. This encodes CASSQTGASYEQYF.

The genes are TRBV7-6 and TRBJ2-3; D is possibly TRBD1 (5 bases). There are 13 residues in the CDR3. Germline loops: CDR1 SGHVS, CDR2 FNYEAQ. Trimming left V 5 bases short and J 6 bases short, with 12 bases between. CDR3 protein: CASSPDPGDTQYF. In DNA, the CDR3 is TGTGCCAGCAGCCCGGACCCAGGGGATACGCAGTATTTT.

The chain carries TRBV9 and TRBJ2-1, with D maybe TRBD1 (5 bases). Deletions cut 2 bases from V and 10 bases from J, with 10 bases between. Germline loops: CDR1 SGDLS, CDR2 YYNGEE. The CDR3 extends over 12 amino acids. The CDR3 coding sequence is TGTGCCAGCAGCGTCGACAGCCGGGAGCAGTTCTTC. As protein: CASSVDSREQFF.

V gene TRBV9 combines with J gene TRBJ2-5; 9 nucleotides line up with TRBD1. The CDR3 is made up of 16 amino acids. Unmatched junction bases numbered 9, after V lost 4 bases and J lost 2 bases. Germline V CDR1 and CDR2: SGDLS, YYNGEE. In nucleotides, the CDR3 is TGTGCCAGCAGCTTTTCCCTCGGACAGGGGCAAGAGACCCAGTACTTC. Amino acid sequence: CASSFSLGQGQETQYF.

In DNA form, the CDR3 reads TGCAGTGCTCGGGACAGGGGGCTTACCGGGGAGCTGTTTTTT. Translation: CSARDRGLTGELFF. The chain joins TRBV20-1 to TRBJ2-2; 12 nucleotides line up with TRBD1. The CDR3 runs 14 residues. The germline gives CDR1 DFQATT, CDR2 SNEGSKA (reference sequence). V shed 5 bases, J shed 5 bases, and the junction held 3 bases outside the gene matches.

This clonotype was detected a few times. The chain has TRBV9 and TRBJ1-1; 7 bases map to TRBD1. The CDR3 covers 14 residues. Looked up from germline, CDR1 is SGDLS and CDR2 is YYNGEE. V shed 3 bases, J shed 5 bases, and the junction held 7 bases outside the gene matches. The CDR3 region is CASSDQGGGTEAFF. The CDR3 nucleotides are TGTGCCAGCAGCGACCAGGGGGGTGGAACTGAAGCTTTCTTT.

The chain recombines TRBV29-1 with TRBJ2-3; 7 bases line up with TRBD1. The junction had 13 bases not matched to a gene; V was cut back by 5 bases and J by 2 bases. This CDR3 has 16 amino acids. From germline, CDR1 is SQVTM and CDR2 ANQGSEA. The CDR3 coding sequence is TGCAGCGTTCAATCACAGGGGCTAGCCGTCACAGATACGCAGTATTTT. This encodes CSVQSQGLAVTDTQYF.

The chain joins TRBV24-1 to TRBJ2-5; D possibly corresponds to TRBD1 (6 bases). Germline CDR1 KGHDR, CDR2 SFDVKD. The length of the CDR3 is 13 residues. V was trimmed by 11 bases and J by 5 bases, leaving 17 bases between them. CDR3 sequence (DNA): TGTGCCAACAGATCAACAGGGATGGAGACCCAGTACTTC. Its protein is CANRSTGMETQYF.

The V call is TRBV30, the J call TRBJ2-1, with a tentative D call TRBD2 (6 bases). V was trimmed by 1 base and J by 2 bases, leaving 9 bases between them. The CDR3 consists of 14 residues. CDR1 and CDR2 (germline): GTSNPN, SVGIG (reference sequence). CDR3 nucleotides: TGTGCCTGGAGTGCTCTAGCGACCTACAATGAGCAGTTCTTC. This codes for CAWSALATYNEQFF. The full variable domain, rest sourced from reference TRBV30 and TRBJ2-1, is SQTIHQWPATLVQPVGSPLSLECTVEGTSNPNLYWYRQAAGRGLQLLFYSVGIGQISSEVPQNLSASRPQDRQFILSSKKLLLSDSGFYLCAWSALATYNEQFFGPGTRLTVL.

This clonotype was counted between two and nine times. The CDR3 sequence: CASSQKRVGAPGANVLTF. The CDR3, as DNA: TGTGCCAGCAGCCAGAAGAGGGTGGGGGCCCCTGGGGCCAACGTCCTGACTTTC. The chain uses TRBV7-9 and TRBJ2-6; possible D gene TRBD1, 6 bases. The V end was cut by 5 bases, the J end by 2 bases, with 19 bases between. The CDR3 has 18 amino acids. Germline V gives CDR1 SEHNR, CDR2 FQNEAQ (reference sequence).

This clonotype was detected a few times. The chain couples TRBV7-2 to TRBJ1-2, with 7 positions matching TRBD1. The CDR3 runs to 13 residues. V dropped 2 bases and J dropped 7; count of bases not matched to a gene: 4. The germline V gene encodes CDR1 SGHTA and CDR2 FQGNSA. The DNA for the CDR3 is TGTGCCAGCAGCTTACAGGGGGTGGTTGGCTACACCTTC. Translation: CASSLQGVVGYTF.

CDR3 residues: CASSLAPTSGGPTAQYF. The CDR3 DNA reads TGCGCCAGCAGCTTGGCGCCGACTAGCGGGGGGCCCACAGCGCAGTATTTT. The chain carries TRBV5-1 and TRBJ2-3; 13 bases fit TRBD2. Germline V CDR1 and CDR2: SGHRS, YFSETQ. The ends lost 0 bases at V and 10 bases at J; junction bases unmatched: 11. CDR3 size: 17 residues.

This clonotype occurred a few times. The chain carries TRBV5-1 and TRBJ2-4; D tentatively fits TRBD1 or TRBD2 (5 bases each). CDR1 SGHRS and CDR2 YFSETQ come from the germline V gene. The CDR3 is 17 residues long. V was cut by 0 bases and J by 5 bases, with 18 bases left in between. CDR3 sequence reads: CASSLEGNRGYENIQYF. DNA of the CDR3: TGCGCCAGCAGCTTGGAGGGGAACCGGGGATATGAAAACATTCAGTACTTC.

CDR3 DNA sequence: TGCAGCGTTGAATTATCGAACGAGCAGTACTTC. This encodes CSVELSNEQYF. This chain uses TRBV29-1 with TRBJ2-7; D remains unclear. CDR1 and CDR2 from the germline V gene are SQVTM and ANQGSEA. The CDR3 is 11 amino acids. The V gene lost 2 bases and the J gene lost 5 bases, with 7 bases spanning the gap.

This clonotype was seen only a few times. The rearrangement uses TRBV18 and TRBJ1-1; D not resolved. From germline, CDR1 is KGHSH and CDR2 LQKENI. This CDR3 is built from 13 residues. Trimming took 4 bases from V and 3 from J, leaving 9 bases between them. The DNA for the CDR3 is TGTGCCAGCTCACAGGAAGTTTACACTGAAGCTTTCTTT. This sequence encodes CASSQEVYTEAFF.